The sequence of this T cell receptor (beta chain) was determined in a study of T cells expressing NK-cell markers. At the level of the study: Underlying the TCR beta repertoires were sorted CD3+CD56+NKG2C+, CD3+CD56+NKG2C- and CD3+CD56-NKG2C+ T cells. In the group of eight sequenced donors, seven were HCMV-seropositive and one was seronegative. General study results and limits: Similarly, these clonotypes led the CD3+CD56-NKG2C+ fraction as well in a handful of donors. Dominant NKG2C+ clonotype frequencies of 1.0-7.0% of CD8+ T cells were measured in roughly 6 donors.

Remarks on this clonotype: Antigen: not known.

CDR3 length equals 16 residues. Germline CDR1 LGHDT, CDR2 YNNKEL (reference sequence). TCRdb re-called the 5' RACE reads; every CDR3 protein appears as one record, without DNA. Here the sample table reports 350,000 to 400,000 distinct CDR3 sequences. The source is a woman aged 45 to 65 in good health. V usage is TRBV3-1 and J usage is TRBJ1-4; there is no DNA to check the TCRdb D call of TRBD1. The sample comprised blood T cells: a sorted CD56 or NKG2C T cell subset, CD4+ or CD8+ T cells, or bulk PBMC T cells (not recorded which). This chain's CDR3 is CASSRLTGVTNEKLFF.